The 9 T cell receptor beta chains reported below all come from one sample, sequenced in a study of T cells after yellow fever vaccination. TCRdb recomputed calls from the 5' RACE reads with MiXCR, one row per CDR3 protein. The sample lists around 50,000 distinct CDR3 sequences; roughly 7.3% were seen once. Sequencing was performed on CD8+ T cells sorted from PBMCs, taken about 2 weeks after the first yellow fever vaccination. These receptors were obtained from a man between 18 and 29 years old who received the YFV17D yellow fever vaccine.

This clonotype was observed many times. V and J are TRBV20-1 and TRBJ2-1; the D gene could be TRBD1 or TRBD2 (5 bases each). The CDR3 is 17 amino acids. Germline CDR1 and CDR2: DFQATT and SNEGSKA (reference sequence). V lost 1 base and J lost 0, with 16 bases in between. The CDR3 loop reads CSARATGTSSSYNEQFF. In nucleotides, the CDR3 is TGCAGTGCTAGAGCTACGGGGACCTCGAGCTCCTACAATGAGCAGTTCTTC.

This clonotype showed up many times. The rearrangement links TRBV5-1 to TRBJ2-1; 9 positions agree with TRBD2. This CDR3 comprises 16 residues. Per the germline V gene, CDR1 is SGHRS and CDR2 is YFSETQ. J was trimmed by 7 bases and V by 10 bases; bases with no gene match: 18. CDR3 coding DNA: TGCGCCTGCACGGGTGGCATAGCGGGGGCTAAAAATGAGCAGTTCTTC. Translation: CACTGGIAGAKNEQFF. The whole variable domain, remainder taken from reference TRBV5-1 and TRBJ2-1, is KAGVTQTPRYLIKTRGQQVTLSCSPISGHRSVSWYQQTPGQGLQFLFEYFSETQRNKGNFPGRFSGRQFSNSRSEMNVSTLELGDSALYLCACTGGIAGAKNEQFFGPGTRLTVL.

In this sample, this clonotype turned up many times. J is TRBJ2-3 and V is TRBV11-2, with TRBD2 matching 8 bases. The CDR3 contains 15 residues. The V gene end was trimmed by 1 base and the J gene end by 3 bases; junction bases not matched to a gene: 3. Germline V CDR1 and CDR2: SGHAT, FQNNGV. The CDR3 region is CASSLVAGFTDTQYF. The CDR3 DNA sequence: TGTGCCAGCAGCTTAGTAGCGGGGTTTACAGATACGCAGTATTTT.

This clonotype was seen ten or more times. V and J are TRBV28 and TRBJ1-1, with D possibly matching TRBD1 (5 bases). V dropped 7 bases and J dropped 3 bases, with 12 bases sitting between them. The germline V gene encodes CDR1 MDHEN and CDR2 SYDVKM. The CDR3 consists of 13 residues. The CDR3 protein is CASNSGGDTEAFF. The CDR3 nucleotides are TGTGCCAGCAACTCCGGGGGGGACACTGAAGCTTTCTTT. Looking up the rest from reference TRBV28 and TRBJ1-1 gives the full variable domain: DVKVTQSSRYLVKRTGEKVFLECVQDMDHENMFWYRQDPGLGLRLIYFSYDVKMKEKGDIPEGYSVSREKKERFSLILESASTNQTSMYLCASNSGGDTEAFFGQGTRLTVV.

V usage is TRBV11-1 and J usage is TRBJ2-1, with D possibly being TRBD1 (6 bases). This CDR3 spans 13 amino acids. Germline-derived CDR1 and CDR2 are SGHAT and FQDESV (reference sequence). Trimming took off 2 bases at V and 4 bases at J, with 6 bases between the two ends. CDR3 region: CASSLTGYNEQFF. In nucleotides, the CDR3 is TGTGCCAGCAGCTTAACAGGGTACAATGAGCAGTTCTTC.

The table lists this clonotype with many counts. The chain has TRBV6-5 and TRBJ1-3; no firm D call. Germline CDR1 MNHEY, CDR2 SVGAGI. This CDR3 comprises 14 residues. The V end lost 3 bases, the J end lost 4 bases, and 10 bases lay between the germline ends. This CDR3 reads CASSYDKMGNTIYF. CDR3 DNA: TGTGCCAGCAGTTATGATAAGATGGGAAACACCATATATTTT.

This clonotype was seen only a few times. The V and J genes are TRBV7-8 and TRBJ2-5; TRBD1 agrees at 9 bases. The CDR3 runs to 18 residues. J gave up 3 bases and V 5 bases, and 16 bases lay outside the gene matches. Germline V lookup: CDR1 SGHVS, CDR2 FQNEAQ. This chain's CDR3 is CASSPGVDRGWVEETQYF. CDR3 DNA: TGTGCCAGCAGCCCAGGGGTGGACAGGGGTTGGGTAGAAGAGACCCAGTACTTC.

This clonotype was recorded a few times. This rearrangement joins TRBV19 to TRBJ1-5; no reliable D call. The CDR3 spans 13 residues. V was cut by 1 base and J by 4 bases, with 5 bases left in between. CDR1 and CDR2 from the germline V gene are LNHDA and SQIVND (reference sequence). The CDR3 coding sequence is TGTGCCAGTAGTATAGTACAAAATCAGCCCCAGCATTTT. Translated: CASSIVQNQPQHF.

The sample holds many counts of this clonotype. This chain links TRBV4-3 with TRBJ2-3, with D hard to call. The CDR3 runs to 15 residues. From germline, CDR1 is LGHNA and CDR2 YSLEER. V was trimmed by 1 base and J by 5 bases, leaving 13 bases between them. The CDR3, as DNA: TGCGCCAGCAGCCAAGGGTCAAGGCGCCTAGATACGCAGTATTTT. Encoded protein: CASSQGSRRLDTQYF.